The 28 T cell receptor beta chains below were found in one sample sequenced in a study of T cell clones after liver transplantation. Libraries were prepared by immunoSEQ multiplex PCR; TCRdb keeps only in-frame clonotypes and omits some of them. The sample yields tens of thousands of clones, about 70% seen once. The specimen comprised CD4+ T cells from blood, sampled at the approximately 16-month timepoint. The receptors shown here come from a human patient who received a liver transplant. A subset of T cells may come from the graft donor.

The chain links TRBV5-1 to TRBJ1-1, with TRBD1 identical over 7 bases. The CDR3 contains 13 residues. The trim removed 4 bases at V and 4 bases at J, leaving 4 bases unmatched. Germline V gene data show CDR1 as SGHRS and CDR2 as YFSETQ. This CDR3 is CASSNRGPTEAFF. CDR3 nucleotides: TGCGCCAGCAGCAACAGGGGACCCACTGAAGCTTTCTTT.

The chain is built from TRBV30 and TRBJ1-5; the D gene is possibly TRBD1 (6 bases). CDR1 is GTSNPN, CDR2 SVGIG, per germline (reference sequence). V was shortened by 1 base and J by 2 bases, with 15 bases between the two germline ends. This CDR3 comprises 16 residues. The CDR3 here is CAWSGSGVAGNQPQHF. The CDR3, as DNA: TGTGCCTGGAGTGGTTCAGGGGTGGCAGGCAATCAGCCCCAGCATTTT.

The chain combines TRBV27 with TRBJ1-1; perhaps TRBD1 as D (6 bases). The CDR3 is 13 amino acids. V lost 8 bases, J lost 0 bases, and 10 bases lay in between. The V gene's germline CDR1 is MNHEY and CDR2 SMNVEV (reference sequence). CDR3 sequence (DNA): TGTGCCAGCTACAGGGAGGTGAACACTGAAGCTTTCTTT. Encoded protein: CASYREVNTEAFF.

The rearrangement uses TRBV30 and TRBJ1-2; 8 bases map to TRBD1. J lost 4 bases, V lost 2 bases, and 9 bases had no gene match. Germline CDR1 GTSNPN, CDR2 SVGIG (reference sequence). This CDR3 is 15 amino acids long. CDR3 residues: CAWSQRTGQIYGYTF. The CDR3 DNA follows: TGTGCCTGGAGTCAAAGGACAGGGCAGATCTATGGCTACACCTTC.

The rearrangement uses TRBV6-6 and TRBJ1-6; unclear D gene. V was clipped by 7 bases and J by 7 bases, with 14 bases between them. This CDR3 has 14 residues. The germline V gene has CDR1 MNHNY and CDR2 SVGAGI (reference sequence). The CDR3 DNA reads as TGTGCCAGCAACGGAGCACAGAGAAATTCACCCCTCCACTTT. Translation gives CASNGAQRNSPLHF.

The rearrangement links TRBV7-9 to TRBJ2-5, with D perhaps given as TRBD1 or TRBD2 (6 bases each). CDR1 and CDR2 (germline): SEHNR, FQNEAQ (reference sequence). The CDR3 is 14 amino acids. Trimming took 5 bases from V and 5 from J, leaving 15 bases between them. CDR3 sequence reads: CASSPGGGTETQYF. DNA of the CDR3: TGTGCCAGCAGCCCAGGAGGGGGTACCGAGACCCAGTACTTC. Variable domain in full (rest from reference TRBV7-9 and TRBJ2-5): DTGVSQNPRHKITKRGQNVTFRCDPISEHNRLYWYRQTLGQGPEFLTYFQNEAQLEKSRLLSDRFSAERPKGSFSTLEIQRTEQGDSAMYLCASSPGGGTETQYFGPGTRLLVL.

J is TRBJ2-3 and V is TRBV7-2, with D possibly matching TRBD2 (6 bases). Trimming shortened V by 5 bases and J by 6 bases, and 15 bases separated the two germline ends. CDR3 length: 14 amino acids. Germline V gives CDR1 SGHTA, CDR2 FQGNSA. This chain's CDR3 is CASSARDSKDTQYF. DNA of the CDR3: TGTGCCAGCAGCGCTCGGGACTCGAAGGATACGCAGTATTTT. Full variable domain (remainder filled in from reference TRBV7-2 and TRBJ2-3): GAGVSQSPSNKVTEKGKDVELRCDPISGHTALYWYRQSLGQGLEFLIYFQGNSAPDKSGLPSDRFSAERTGGSVSTLTIQRTQQEDSAVYLCASSARDSKDTQYFGPGTRLTVL.

The chain joins TRBV15 to TRBJ1-5; D is undetermined. V gave up 0 bases and J gave up 7 bases, with 7 bases separating them. The germline V gene has CDR1 LNHNV and CDR2 YYDKDF (reference sequence). This CDR3 contains 13 residues. CDR3 in amino acids: CATSRDIGQPQHF. As DNA, the CDR3 is TGTGCCACCAGCAGAGATATCGGCCAGCCCCAGCATTTT.

Within the sample, this clone is medium-sized (0.01 to 0.1%). Other DNA variants within this sample encode the same CDR3. The chain recombines TRBV6-1 with TRBJ1-2; D is ambiguous. The CDR3 extends over 12 amino acids. Germline values: CDR1 MNHNS, CDR2 SASEGT. V was trimmed by 6 bases and J by 4 bases, leaving 9 bases between them. Here the CDR3 reads CASSGSSYGYTF. The CDR3 DNA is TGTGCCAGCAGCGGGTCCTCCTATGGCTACACCTTC.

This sequence joins TRBV29-1 and TRBJ2-5; possible D gene TRBD1, 6 bases. Looked up from germline, CDR1 is SQVTM and CDR2 is ANQGSEA. The CDR3 spans 12 residues. V lost 4 bases and J lost 4, with 10 bases in between. CDR3 in amino acids: CSVGGGIETQYF. The DNA of the CDR3 is TGCAGCGTTGGAGGGGGAATAGAGACCCAGTACTTC.

As for this clone: Other DNA sequences in this sample translate to the same CDR3. The rearrangement joins TRBV28 to TRBJ2-3, with 9 bases identical to TRBD1. V shed 1 base, J shed 0 bases, and the junction held 2 bases outside the gene matches. The CDR3 extends over 16 amino acids. Germline CDR1 and CDR2: MDHEN and SYDVKM. CDR3 DNA sequence: TGTGCCAGCAGTTTATTAGGACAGGGGAGCACAGATACGCAGTATTTT. It is translated as CASSLLGQGSTDTQYF.

The J gene is TRBJ2-5, the V gene TRBV19, with 7 bases matching TRBD1. CDR1 and CDR2 from the germline V gene are LNHDA and SQIVND (reference sequence). The CDR3 loop spans 16 amino acids. The J segment lost 3 bases and the V segment lost 6 bases, leaving 13 bases of the junction unmatched. DNA for the CDR3: TGTGCCAGTAGCACCCAATACGGGACAGAAGAAGAGACCCAGTACTTC. Protein: CASSTQYGTEEETQYF.

The chain carries TRBV7-6 and TRBJ2-5, with TRBD1 as a possible D gene (6 bases). The CDR3 spans 15 residues. Germline values: CDR1 SGHVS, CDR2 FNYEAQ. The V gene lost 0 bases and the J gene lost 2 bases, with 10 bases spanning the gap. The CDR3 DNA reads as TGTGCCAGCAGCTTAGCTTACGGGACACAAGAGACCCAGTACTTC. Residues: CASSLAYGTQETQYF.

The chain has TRBV28 and TRBJ2-7; tentative D call: TRBD1 (6 bases). The CDR3 runs 14 residues. With 5 bases removed from V and 3 bases from J, the gap between germline ends came to 14 bases. From germline, CDR1 is MDHEN and CDR2 SYDVKM. The CDR3 loop is CASSGQRQYYEQYF. For the CDR3, the DNA is TGTGCCAGCAGTGGACAGAGACAATACTACGAGCAGTACTTC.

The chain employs TRBV6-5 and TRBJ1-5; tentative D call: TRBD1 (6 bases). The CDR3 is 15 amino acids. Trimming took 8 bases from V and 5 from J, leaving 19 bases between them. CDR1 and CDR2 (germline): MNHEY, SVGAGI. The CDR3 sequence is CASRLRGGGYQPQHF. The DNA for the CDR3 is TGTGCCAGCCGTTTGAGGGGGGGTGGATATCAGCCCCAGCATTTT.

The J gene is TRBJ2-2, the V gene TRBV5-4; D is unclear. Germline V gene data show CDR1 as SGHNT and CDR2 as YYREEE (reference sequence). The CDR3 covers 12 residues. Trimming pared 4 bases from V and 0 bases from J, leaving 1 base between. Here the CDR3 reads CASSPNTGELFF. The CDR3 bases are TGTGCCAGCAGCCCGAACACCGGGGAGCTGTTTTTT.

This clone showed up just a few times. Other DNA sequences in the sample encode the same CDR3. The CDR3 nucleotides are TGTGCCTGGAGTGTAACAGGGGGAAATTCACCCCTCCACTTT. As protein: CAWSVTGGNSPLHF. The chain combines TRBV30 with TRBJ1-6; 8 bases align to TRBD1. The V and J ends lost 0 bases and 7 bases, in that order; junction bases with no gene match: 2. The germline V gene has CDR1 GTSNPN and CDR2 SVGIG (reference sequence). This CDR3 is 14 amino acids long.

The genes are TRBV30 and TRBJ1-1; TRBD1 agrees at 9 bases. V gave up 3 bases and J gave up 8 bases; unmatched junction bases: 1. The germline V gene encodes CDR1 GTSNPN and CDR2 SVGIG (reference sequence). The CDR3 length is 11 residues. The CDR3: CAWRGQGEAFF. Here the CDR3 DNA reads TGTGCCTGGAGGGGACAGGGAGAAGCTTTCTTT.

As for this clone: Different DNA sequences within this sample yield the same CDR3. The chain links TRBV6-1 to TRBJ2-3, with unresolved D. Germline CDR1 MNHNS, CDR2 SASEGT. CDR3 size: 11 residues. V lost 4 bases, J lost 5 bases, and 4 bases lay in between. CDR3 sequence reads: CASSGLDTQYF. The CDR3 DNA follows: TGTGCCAGCAGTGGACTAGATACGCAGTATTTT.

The chain couples TRBV5-1 to TRBJ2-5, with 8 bases aligning to TRBD1. The CDR3 is 14 amino acids. CDR1 and CDR2 (germline): SGHRS, YFSETQ. V lost 3 bases to trimming and J lost 1 base; unmatched junction nucleotides: 2. CDR3 amino acids: CASSSGTGQETQYF. CDR3 coding DNA: TGCGCCAGCAGCTCCGGGACAGGCCAAGAGACCCAGTACTTC.

Remarks on this clone: Other DNA sequences in the sample encode the same CDR3. The chain combines TRBV15 with TRBJ2-5, with D possibly being TRBD2 (5 bases). The CDR3 covers 14 residues. Germline CDR1 LNHNV, CDR2 YYDKDF (reference sequence). With 0 bases removed from V and 2 bases from J, the gap between germline ends came to 7 bases. DNA of the CDR3: TGTGCCACCAGCAGAGATAGAGGGCAAGAGACCCAGTACTTC. It yields the protein CATSRDRGQETQYF. Combining the CDR3 with reference TRBV15 and TRBJ2-5 gives the whole variable domain DAMVIQNPRYQVTQFGKPVTLSCSQTLNHNVMYWYQQKSSQAPKLLFHYYDKDFNNEADTPDNFQSRRPNTSFCFLDIRSPGLGDTAMYLCATSRDRGQETQYFGPGTRLLVL.

The chain is built from TRBV18 and TRBJ1-1; D is perhaps TRBD1 (5 bases). The CDR3 is 14 amino acids. Germline V gene data show CDR1 as KGHSH and CDR2 as LQKENI. Trimming shortened V by 4 bases and J by 4 bases, and 13 bases separated the two germline ends. The CDR3 loop reads CASSLGRAATEAFF. The CDR3 DNA reads as TGTGCCAGCTCACTAGGCAGGGCGGCCACTGAAGCTTTCTTT.

V gene TRBV13 combines with J gene TRBJ1-4; TRBD1 aligns across 10 bases. V gave up 5 bases and J gave up 8 bases; unmatched junction bases: 5. The CDR3 runs 14 residues. Germline loops: CDR1 PRHDT, CDR2 FYEKMQ (reference sequence). For the CDR3, the DNA is TGTGCCAGCAGCCGGGACAGGGGTGCGGAAAAACTGTTTTTT. This encodes CASSRDRGAEKLFF.

With respect to this clone: Sequence at one end of the junction differs from germline and may be a read error. The chain carries TRBV7-7 and TRBJ2-5; D is possibly TRBD2 (5 bases). CDR1 SSHAT and CDR2 FNYEAQ come from the germline V gene (reference sequence). The CDR3 length is 14 residues. The CDR3 sequence is CASSLRAVGETQYF. The DNA of the CDR3 is TGTGCTAGCAGCTTAAGAGCGGTGGGAGAGACCCAGTACTTC.

The chain combines TRBV29-1 with TRBJ2-2, with TRBD2 matching 7 bases. Trimming at V came to 7 bases and at J to 2 bases, leaving 4 bases not matched to a gene. The CDR3 has 13 amino acids. CDR1 is SQVTM, CDR2 ANQGSEA, per germline. CDR3 residues: CSAERDNTGELFF. CDR3 DNA sequence: TGCAGCGCTGAGCGGGATAACACCGGGGAGCTGTTTTTT.

The V call is TRBV6-1, the J call TRBJ1-4, with D tentatively TRBD1 (5 bases). The CDR3 sequence is 14 residues long. Germline CDR1 is MNHNS and CDR2 is SASEGT. V lost 5 bases, J lost 7 bases, and 14 bases lay in between. The CDR3 nucleotides are TGTGCCAGCAGTTTGGGGGATATTGGTGAAAAACTGTTTTTT. Protein sequence: CASSLGDIGEKLFF.

This clone occurred a few times. The J gene is TRBJ1-1, the V gene TRBV19; no clear D gene. Germline V gene lookup returns CDR1 LNHDA and CDR2 SQIVND (reference sequence). This CDR3 is built from 15 residues. V lost 3 bases to trimming and J lost 3 bases, with 14 bases between them. CDR3 protein: CASSIQAGWDTEAFF. In DNA form, the CDR3 reads TGTGCCAGTAGTATTCAGGCAGGTTGGGACACTGAAGCTTTCTTT.

V is TRBV27 and J is TRBJ1-5; possible D gene TRBD1, 5 bases. The CDR3 loop spans 15 amino acids. CDR1 and CDR2 (germline): MNHEY, SMNVEV (reference sequence). V lost 3 bases to trimming and J lost 2 bases, with 11 bases between them. CDR3 coding DNA: TGTGCCAGCAGTTTGACGGGGGATGGCAATCAGCCCCAGCATTTT. It yields the protein CASSLTGDGNQPQHF.